This TCR beta chain comes out of a study of CD8 T cells in ankylosing spondylitis. This clonotype was counted at least ten times. From germline, CDR1 is SGHDT and CDR2 YYEEEE. Trimming removed 1 base from V and 8 bases from J; junction bases left unmatched: 9. The CDR3 covers 16 residues. With molecular barcodes, quantitative 5'-RACE was used to make the TCR beta libraries. TCRdb redid the calling of the 5' RACE reads with MiXCR, one entry per CDR3 protein. Of 200,000 or so distinct CDR3 sequences in the sample, 15% to 20% were seen once. The receptor was derived from a male donor under 30 with ankylosing spondylitis or in good health (not recorded which). The sample was blood, either unsorted or a sorted T cell fraction (not recorded which). The gene calls are TRBV5-6 and TRBJ2-2, with 9 bases identical to TRBD2. CDR3: CASSLRVAGEAGELFF. The CDR3 DNA reads as TGTGCCAGCAGCTTGAGGGTAGCGGGAGAGGCGGGGGAGCTGTTTTTT.